This T cell receptor (beta chain) came from a study of blood T cell repertoires in COVID-19. Study-wide background: Researchers got acute and convalescent COVID-19 samples from the United States, Italy and Spain. T cells, B-cell-depleted T cells, or PBMCs supplied cDNA or gDNA.

V lost 6 bases and J 0 bases, leaving 8 bases between the germline ends. From germline, CDR1 is MDHEN and CDR2 SYDVKM. The CDR3 has 13 amino acids. Authors' analysis steps: Cell counts per sample came from amplifying reference gene primers. Clones were sequenced by immunoSEQ multiplex PCR, and TCRdb holds only the in-frame ones, with some missing. V, J and clone size reflect that table, while D and trimming were determined from the DNA. Counted here are 100,000 to 130,000 clones, less than 85% occurring once; the ten biggest clones make up about 2%. J is TRBJ1-1 and V is TRBV28; D not certain. Sequencing was carried out using peripheral blood. This sequence originates from a woman in her 40s with acute or convalescent COVID-19. Written as DNA, the CDR3 is TGTGCCAGCAGACCCGGGGTGAACACTGAAGCTTTCTTT. Amino acid sequence: CASRPGVNTEAFF.